This T cell receptor beta chain is drawn from a study of cytomegalovirus exposure and HLA in healthy donors. This PCR relied on a set of 60 Vbeta primers and 13 Jbeta primers. The assay was immunoSEQ multiplex PCR, and TCRdb's table has in-frame clones only and misses some. The sample has 170,000 or so clones; 80% are singletons. All the people who gave samples were healthy bone marrow donors. Comments on this clone: Its antigen is as yet unknown.

Germline CDR1 and CDR2: MNHEY and SVGAGI. This CDR3 spans 14 amino acids. V lost 5 bases and J lost 6; bases outside the gene matches: 10. Broader study findings: Most TCR beta V segments were productive about 90% or about 30% of the time in an earlier analysis. Analysis performed later found over 15,000 TCR beta sequences associated with HLA alleles at 0.05 false discovery rate.

The chain is built from TRBV6-5 and TRBJ2-7; TRBD2 agrees at 7 bases. Sequencing was performed on PBMCs. The sequence came from a man aged 25 to 40 in good health and CMV-seropositive. The CDR3 DNA is TGTGCCAGCAGTAGGCAGTGGGAGGGCCTCGAGCAGTACTTC. Translating it yields CASSRQWEGLEQYF.